This T cell receptor delta chain was found in a study of gamma-delta T cells after stem cell transplantation. Germline V CDR1 and CDR2: GEAIGNYY, EKD. Trimming at V came to 0 bases and at J to 5 bases, leaving 9 bases not matched to a gene. The CDR3 contains 16 residues. TCRdb re-called the RT-PCR reads using CATT. The sample carries roughly 2,200 delta-chain clones, around a sixth recorded once. The source is a human donor. It is not recorded whose cells these are; they may come from a transplant donor. This table probably holds off-target reads from a library built for another chain. This chain connects TRDV2 to TRDJ1; 9 bases align to TRDD3. The sequencing sample was made of gamma-delta T cells. The CDR3 nucleotides are TGTGCCTGTGACACCCTTGGTGGGGATACGTCTGATAAACTCATCTTT. Encoded protein: CACDTLGGDTSDKLIF.